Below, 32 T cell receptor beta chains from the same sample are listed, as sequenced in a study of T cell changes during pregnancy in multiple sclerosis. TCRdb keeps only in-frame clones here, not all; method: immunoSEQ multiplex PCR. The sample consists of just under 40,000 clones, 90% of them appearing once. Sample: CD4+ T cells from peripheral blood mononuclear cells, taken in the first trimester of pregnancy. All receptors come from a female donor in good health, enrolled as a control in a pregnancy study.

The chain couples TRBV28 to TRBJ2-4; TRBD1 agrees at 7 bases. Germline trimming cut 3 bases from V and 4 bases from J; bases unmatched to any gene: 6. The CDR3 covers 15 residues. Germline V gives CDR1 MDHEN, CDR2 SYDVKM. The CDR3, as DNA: TGTGCCAGCAGTTTTGTTGGGACAGCAAAAAACATTCAGTACTTC. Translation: CASSFVGTAKNIQYF. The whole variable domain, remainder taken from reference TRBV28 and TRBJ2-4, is DVKVTQSSRYLVKRTGEKVFLECVQDMDHENMFWYRQDPGLGLRLIYFSYDVKMKEKGDIPEGYSVSREKKERFSLILESASTNQTSMYLCASSFVGTAKNIQYFGAGTRLSVL.

The CDR3 DNA sequence: TGTGCCAGCTCCCGGGACAGACTTAATGAAAAACTGTTTTTT. It specifies CASSRDRLNEKLFF. This chain uses TRBV18 with TRBJ1-4, with TRBD1 identical over 7 bases. Trimming cost V 6 bases and J 4 bases; bases outside gene matches: 5. The CDR3 has 14 amino acids. CDR1 is KGHSH and CDR2 is LQKENI in the germline V gene.

The CDR3 spells CASSQEGGASKEQFF. CDR3 bases: TGCGCCAGCAGCCAAGAGGGGGGGGCCTCCAAAGAGCAGTTCTTC. V and J are TRBV4-1 and TRBJ2-1; weak D call: TRBD2 (7 bases). The CDR3 sequence is 15 residues long. The germline V gene encodes CDR1 MGHRA and CDR2 YSYEKL. V gave up 0 bases and J gave up 10 bases, with 16 bases separating them.

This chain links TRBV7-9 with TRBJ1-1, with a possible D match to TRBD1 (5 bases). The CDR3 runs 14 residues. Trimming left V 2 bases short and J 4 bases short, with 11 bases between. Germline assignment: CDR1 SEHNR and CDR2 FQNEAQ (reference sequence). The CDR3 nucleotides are TGTGCCAGCAGCTTACAGGGTAGGGGCACTGAAGCTTTCTTT. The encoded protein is CASSLQGRGTEAFF.

CDR3 sequence reads: CASSTSTSTYNEQFF. CDR3 nucleotide sequence: TGTGCCAGCAGCACCTCGACTAGCACCTACAATGAGCAGTTCTTC. The rearrangement uses TRBV7-8 and TRBJ2-1; 7 positions match TRBD2. The CDR3 extends over 15 amino acids. In germline, CDR1 is SGHVS, CDR2 FQNEAQ. The V gene end was trimmed by 5 bases and the J gene end by 2 bases; junction bases not matched to a gene: 6.

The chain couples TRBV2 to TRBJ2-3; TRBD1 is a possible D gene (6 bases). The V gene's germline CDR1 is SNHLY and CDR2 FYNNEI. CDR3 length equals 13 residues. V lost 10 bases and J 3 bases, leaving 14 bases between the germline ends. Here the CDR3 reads CAIRETGTDTQYF. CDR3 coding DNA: TGTGCCATCCGAGAGACAGGAACAGATACGCAGTATTTT.

In nucleotides, the CDR3 is TGTGCCAGCTCGGGGGACTCTAGGGGCAATGAGCAGTTCTTC. Translating gives CASSGDSRGNEQFF. The V call is TRBV18, the J call TRBJ2-1, with a tentative D call TRBD2 (6 bases). The CDR3 covers 14 residues. Trimming shortened V by 6 bases and J by 6 bases, and 15 bases separated the two germline ends. The V gene's germline CDR1 is KGHSH and CDR2 LQKENI. Complete variable domain (other parts from reference TRBV18 and TRBJ2-1): NAGVMQNPRHLVRRRGQEARLRCSPMKGHSHVYWYRQLPEEGLKFMVYLQKENIIDESGMPKERFSAEFPKEGPSILRIQQVVRGDSAAYFCASSGDSRGNEQFFGPGTRLTVL.

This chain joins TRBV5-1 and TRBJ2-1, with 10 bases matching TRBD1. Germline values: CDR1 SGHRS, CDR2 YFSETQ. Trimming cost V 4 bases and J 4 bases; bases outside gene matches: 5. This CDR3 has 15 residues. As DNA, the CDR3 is TGCGCCAGCAGCCTCGGGGACAGGGGTTACAATGAGCAGTTCTTC. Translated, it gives CASSLGDRGYNEQFF.

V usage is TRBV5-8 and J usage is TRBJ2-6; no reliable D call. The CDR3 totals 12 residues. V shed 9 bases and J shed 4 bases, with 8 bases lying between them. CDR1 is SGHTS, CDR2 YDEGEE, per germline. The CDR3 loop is CATRSGANVLTF. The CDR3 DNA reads TGTGCCACCCGGTCCGGGGCCAACGTCCTGACTTTC.

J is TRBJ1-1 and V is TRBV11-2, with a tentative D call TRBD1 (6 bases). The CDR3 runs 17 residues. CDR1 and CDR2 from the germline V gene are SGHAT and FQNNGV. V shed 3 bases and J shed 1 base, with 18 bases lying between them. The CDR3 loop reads CASSFRGGGKENTEAFF. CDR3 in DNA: TGTGCCAGCAGCTTTAGGGGGGGCGGAAAAGAGAACACTGAAGCTTTCTTT.

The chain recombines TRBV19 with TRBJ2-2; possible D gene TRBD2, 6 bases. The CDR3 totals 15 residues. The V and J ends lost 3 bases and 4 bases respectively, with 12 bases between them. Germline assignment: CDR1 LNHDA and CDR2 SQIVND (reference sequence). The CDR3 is CASSIEMRGTGELFF. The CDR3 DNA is TGTGCCAGTAGTATCGAAATGCGGGGCACCGGGGAGCTGTTTTTT.

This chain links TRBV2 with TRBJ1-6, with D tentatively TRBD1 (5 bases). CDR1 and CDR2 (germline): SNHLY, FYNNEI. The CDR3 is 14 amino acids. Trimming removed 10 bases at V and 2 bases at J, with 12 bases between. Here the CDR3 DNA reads TGTGCCACCCAACGGGGGACCTATAATTCACCCCTCCACTTT. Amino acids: CATQRGTYNSPLHF.

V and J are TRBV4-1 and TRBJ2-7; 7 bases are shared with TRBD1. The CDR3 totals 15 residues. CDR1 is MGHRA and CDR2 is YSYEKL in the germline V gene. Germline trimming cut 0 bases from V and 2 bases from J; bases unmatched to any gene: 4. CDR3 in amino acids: CASSQDTRGTYEQYF. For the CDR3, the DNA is TGCGCCAGCAGCCAAGATACCAGGGGGACCTACGAGCAGTACTTC.

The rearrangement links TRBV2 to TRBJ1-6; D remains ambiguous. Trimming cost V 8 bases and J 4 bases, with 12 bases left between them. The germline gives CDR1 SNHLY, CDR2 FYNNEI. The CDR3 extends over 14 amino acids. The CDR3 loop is CASGEDDYNSPLHF. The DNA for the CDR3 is TGTGCCAGCGGGGAGGACGATTATAATTCACCCCTCCACTTT.

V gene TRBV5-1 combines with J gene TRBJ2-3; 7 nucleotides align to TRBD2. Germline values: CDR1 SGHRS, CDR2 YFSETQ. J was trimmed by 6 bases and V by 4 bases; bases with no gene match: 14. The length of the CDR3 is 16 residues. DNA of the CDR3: TGCGCCAGCAGCGCAGCTTTAGGGACTAAAGGTGATACGCAGTATTTT. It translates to CASSAALGTKGDTQYF. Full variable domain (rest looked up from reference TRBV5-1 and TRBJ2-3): KAGVTQTPRYLIKTRGQQVTLSCSPISGHRSVSWYQQTPGQGLQFLFEYFSETQRNKGNFPGRFSGRQFSNSRSEMNVSTLELGDSALYLCASSAALGTKGDTQYFGPGTRLTVL.

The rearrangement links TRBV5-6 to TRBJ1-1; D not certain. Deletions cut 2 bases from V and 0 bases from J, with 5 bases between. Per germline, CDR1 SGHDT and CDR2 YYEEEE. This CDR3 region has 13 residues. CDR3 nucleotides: TGTGCCAGCAGCTTCCTACTGAACACTGAAGCTTTCTTT. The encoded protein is CASSFLLNTEAFF.

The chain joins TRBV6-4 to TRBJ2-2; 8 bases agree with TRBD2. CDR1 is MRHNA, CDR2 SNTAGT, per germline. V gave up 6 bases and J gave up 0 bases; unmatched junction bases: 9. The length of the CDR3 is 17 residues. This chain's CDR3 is CASSRGTSGANTGELFF. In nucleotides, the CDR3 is TGTGCCAGCAGCCGCGGAACTAGCGGAGCGAACACCGGGGAGCTGTTTTTT.

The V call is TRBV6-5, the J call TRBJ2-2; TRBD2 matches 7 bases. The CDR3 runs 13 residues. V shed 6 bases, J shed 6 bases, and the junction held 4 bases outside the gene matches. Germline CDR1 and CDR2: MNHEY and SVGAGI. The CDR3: CASSRGGSGELFF. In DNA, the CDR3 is TGTGCCAGCAGCCGCGGGGGTTCCGGGGAGCTGTTTTTT.

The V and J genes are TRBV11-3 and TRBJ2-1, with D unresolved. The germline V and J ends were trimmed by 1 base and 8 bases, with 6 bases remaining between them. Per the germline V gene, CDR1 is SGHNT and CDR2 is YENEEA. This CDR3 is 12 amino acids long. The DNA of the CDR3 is TGTGCCAGCAGCTTAGGATCGGATGAGCAGTTCTTC. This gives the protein CASSLGSDEQFF.

This CDR3 is CASSQVRGGLYNEQFF. Here the CDR3 DNA reads TGTGCCAGCAGCCAAGTTCGGGGGGGCCTCTACAATGAGCAGTTCTTC. The rearrangement joins TRBV4-2 to TRBJ2-1; 8 bases align to TRBD2. This CDR3 is 16 amino acids long. Germline assignment: CDR1 LGHNA and CDR2 YNFKEQ. Germline trimming cut 1 base from V and 3 bases from J; bases unmatched to any gene: 5.

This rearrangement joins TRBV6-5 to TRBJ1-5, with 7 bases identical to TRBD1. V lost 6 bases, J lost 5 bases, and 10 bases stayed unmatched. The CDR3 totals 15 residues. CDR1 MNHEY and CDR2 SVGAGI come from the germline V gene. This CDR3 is CASRSNRGNHQPQHF. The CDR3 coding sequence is TGTGCCAGCAGGTCCAACAGGGGAAACCATCAGCCCCAGCATTTT.

The CDR3 is CASSLLQGTGEAFF. CDR3 sequence (DNA): TGTGCCAGCAGCTTACTGCAGGGAACCGGTGAAGCTTTCTTT. This chain uses TRBV7-9 with TRBJ1-1, with a weak D call TRBD1 (5 bases). Trimming stripped 2 bases from V and 7 bases from J, with 14 bases between. CDR1 is SEHNR and CDR2 is FQNEAQ in the germline V gene (reference sequence). CDR3 size: 14 residues.

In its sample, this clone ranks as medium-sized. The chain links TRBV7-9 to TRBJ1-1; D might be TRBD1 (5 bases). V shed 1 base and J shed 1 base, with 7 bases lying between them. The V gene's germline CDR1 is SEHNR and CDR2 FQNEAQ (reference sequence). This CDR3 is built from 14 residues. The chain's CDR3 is CASSLGQGNTEAFF. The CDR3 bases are TGTGCCAGCAGCTTAGGCCAGGGGAACACTGAAGCTTTCTTT.

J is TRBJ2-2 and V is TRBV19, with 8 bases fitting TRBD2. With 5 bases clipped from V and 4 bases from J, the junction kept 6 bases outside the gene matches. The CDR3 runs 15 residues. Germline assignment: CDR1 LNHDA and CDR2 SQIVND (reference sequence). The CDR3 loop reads CASSVSGGGTGELFF. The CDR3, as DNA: TGTGCCAGTAGTGTCAGCGGGGGCGGCACCGGGGAGCTGTTTTTT. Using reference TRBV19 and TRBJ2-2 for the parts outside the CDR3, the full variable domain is DGGITQSPKYLFRKEGQNVTLSCEQNLNHDAMYWYRQDPGQGLRLIYYSQIVNDFQKGDIAEGYSVSREKKESFPLTVTSAQKNPTAFYLCASSVSGGGTGELFFGEGSRLTVL.

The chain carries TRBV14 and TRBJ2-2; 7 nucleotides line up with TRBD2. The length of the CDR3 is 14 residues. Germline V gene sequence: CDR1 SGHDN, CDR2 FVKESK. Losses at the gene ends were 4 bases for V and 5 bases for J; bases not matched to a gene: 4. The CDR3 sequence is CASSREGWTGELFF. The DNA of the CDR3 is TGTGCCAGCAGCCGGGAGGGCTGGACCGGGGAGCTGTTTTTT.

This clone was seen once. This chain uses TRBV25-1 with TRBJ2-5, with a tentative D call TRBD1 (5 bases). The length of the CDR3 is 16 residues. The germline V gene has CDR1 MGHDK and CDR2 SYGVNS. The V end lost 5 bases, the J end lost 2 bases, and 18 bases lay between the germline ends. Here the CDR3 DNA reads TGTGCCAGCAGTTCCCGGCAGGGCCTAGGGCAAGAGACCCAGTACTTC. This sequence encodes CASSSRQGLGQETQYF.

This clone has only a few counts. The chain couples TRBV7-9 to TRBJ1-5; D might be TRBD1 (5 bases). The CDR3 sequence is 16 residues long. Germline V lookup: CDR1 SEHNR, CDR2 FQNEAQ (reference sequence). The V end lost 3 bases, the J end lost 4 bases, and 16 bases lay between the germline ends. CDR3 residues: CASSFWGGSYNQPQHF. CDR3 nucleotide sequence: TGTGCCAGCAGCTTCTGGGGCGGGAGTTATAATCAGCCCCAGCATTTT.

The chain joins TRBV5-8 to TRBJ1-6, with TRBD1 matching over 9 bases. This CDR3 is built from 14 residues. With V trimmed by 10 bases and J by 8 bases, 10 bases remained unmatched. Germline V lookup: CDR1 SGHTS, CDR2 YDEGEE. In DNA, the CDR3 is TGTGCCGCAGGTCGGACAGGGGAATATTCACCCCTCCACTTT. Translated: CAAGRTGEYSPLHF.

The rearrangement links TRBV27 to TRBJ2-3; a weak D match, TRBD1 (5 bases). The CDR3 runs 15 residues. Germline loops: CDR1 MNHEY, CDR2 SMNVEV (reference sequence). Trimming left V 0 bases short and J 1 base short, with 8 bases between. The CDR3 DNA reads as TGTGCCAGCAGTTTATCGTGGGGCCGCACAGATACGCAGTATTTT. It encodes CASSLSWGRTDTQYF.

Here the CDR3 DNA reads TGTGCCAGCAGCCAAGGAGGGCTGTGGCAGTTCTTC. Translated, it gives CASSQGGLWQFF. The chain combines TRBV5-4 with TRBJ2-1; the D gene is possibly TRBD2 (6 bases). The ends were cut back, 4 bases at V and 12 bases at J, with 14 bases in the middle. The CDR3 is 12 residues long. Germline CDR1 reads SGHNT; CDR2 reads YYREEE (reference sequence).

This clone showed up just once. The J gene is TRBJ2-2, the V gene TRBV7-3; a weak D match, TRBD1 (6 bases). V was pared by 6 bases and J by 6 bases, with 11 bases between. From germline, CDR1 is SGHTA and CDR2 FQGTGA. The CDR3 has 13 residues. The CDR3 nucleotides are TGTGCCAGCAGACAGAAGGGGGCCGGGGAGCTGTTTTTT. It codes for CASRQKGAGELFF. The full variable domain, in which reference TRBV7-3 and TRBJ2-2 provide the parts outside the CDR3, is GAGVSQTPSNKVTEKGKYVELRCDPISGHTALYWYRQSLGQGPEFLIYFQGTGAADDSGLPNDRFFAVRPEGSVSTLKIQRTERGDSAVYLCASRQKGAGELFFGEGSRLTVL.

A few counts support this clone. CDR3 bases: TGTGCCAGCAGCTTATCGGAGGGGAGGTGGAACACTGAAGCTTTCTTT. This gives the protein CASSLSEGRWNTEAFF. This sequence joins TRBV11-1 and TRBJ1-1; D may be TRBD1 (5 bases). Germline V gene lookup returns CDR1 SGHAT and CDR2 FQDESV (reference sequence). V was clipped by 2 bases and J by 1 base, with 14 bases between them. The CDR3 contains 16 residues.